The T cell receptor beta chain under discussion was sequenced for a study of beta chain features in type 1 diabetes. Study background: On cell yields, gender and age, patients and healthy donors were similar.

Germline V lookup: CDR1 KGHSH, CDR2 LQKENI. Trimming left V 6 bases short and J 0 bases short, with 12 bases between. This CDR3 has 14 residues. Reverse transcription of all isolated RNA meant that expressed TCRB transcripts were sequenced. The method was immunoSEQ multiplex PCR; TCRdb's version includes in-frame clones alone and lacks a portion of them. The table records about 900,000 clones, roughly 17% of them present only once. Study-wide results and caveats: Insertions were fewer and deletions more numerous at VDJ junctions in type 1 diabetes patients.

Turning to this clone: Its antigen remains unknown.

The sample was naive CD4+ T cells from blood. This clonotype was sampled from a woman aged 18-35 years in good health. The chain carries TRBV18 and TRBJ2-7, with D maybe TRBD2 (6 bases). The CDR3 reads CASSPGAFSYEQYF. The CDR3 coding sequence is TGTGCCAGCTCCCCGGGAGCCTTCTCCTACGAGCAGTACTTC.